This TCR beta chain appears in the sequencing data of a study of blood T cells in healthy people across ages. Looking at the study overall: About one barcoded TCR beta cDNA was captured per two T cells.

Regarding the study as a whole: Conclusively comparing naive with antigen-experienced cells was impossible with unsorted PBMCs.

Details on this clonotype: Its antigen remains unidentified.

Combining a sample-barcoded 5' primer with a J-beta primer mix, a second PCR ran for roughly 6 to 12 cycles. A template-switch adaptor containing 12 random nucleotides labeled each cDNA molecule. TCRdb called the 5' RACE reads again in MiXCR, with one record for every CDR3 protein. The profile shows more than 1.4 million distinct CDR3 sequences, roughly 45% of them singletons. The sequence came from a woman aged 18-35 years in good health. Sequencing input: blood.

The CDR3 here is CASSQVRRLINSPLHF. In nucleotides, the CDR3 is TGTGCCAGCAGCCAAGTCAGAAGGCTGATTAATTCACCCCTCCACTTT. This chain uses TRBV3-1 with TRBJ1-6; D is ambiguous. Germline V CDR1 and CDR2: LGHDT, YNNKEL (reference sequence). Deletions cut 1 base from V and 6 bases from J, with 13 bases between. The CDR3 sequence is 16 residues long.